Shown below are 25 T cell receptor beta chains from a single sample sequenced in a study of graft-versus-host responses after intestinal transplantation (dated by TCRdb to about 2021). The protocol used for the library was the immunoSEQ multiplex PCR assay. Not all clones reach the TCRdb copy of this immuneACCESS table, which keeps in-frame sequences only. Checked studies attribute under half of the gap to unresolved V genes and leave the rest unexplained. The sample table holds 75,000 to 100,000 clones, of which 80% to 95% were seen once. The ten largest clones represent approximately 16% of the sample. This material consisted of PBMCs, taken 450 to 460 days after intestinal transplant. All receptors come from a human patient who received an intestinal transplant, so some T cells may come from the graft donor.

V usage is TRBV25-1 and J usage is TRBJ1-2, with 9 bases matching TRBD1. V dropped 5 bases and J dropped 4; count of bases not matched to a gene: 11. Per the germline V gene, CDR1 is MGHDK and CDR2 is SYGVNS. The CDR3 loop spans 16 amino acids. The CDR3 sequence: CASSPRRGTGPYGYTF. CDR3 coding DNA: TGTGCCAGCAGTCCTCGCAGGGGGACAGGGCCCTATGGCTACACCTTC.

This clone was detected once. The chain joins TRBV4-1 to TRBJ2-5; D remains unclear. The V and J ends lost 0 bases and 1 base respectively, with 3 bases between them. The CDR3 sequence is 13 residues long. Germline lookup yields CDR1 MGHRA and CDR2 YSYEKL. CDR3 nucleotide sequence: TGCGCCAGCAGCCAAGACCCCCAAGAGACCCAGTACTTC. Its translation: CASSQDPQETQYF.

The chain recombines TRBV2 with TRBJ2-3, with TRBD2 identical over 9 bases. The junction had 6 bases not matched to a gene; V was cut back by 4 bases and J by 4 bases. CDR3 length: 15 residues. Germline V gene data show CDR1 as SNHLY and CDR2 as FYNNEI. CDR3 nucleotide sequence: TGTGCCAGCAGTGTGTTTAGCGGGGGAGCAGATACGCAGTATTTT. As protein: CASSVFSGGADTQYF.

This chain uses TRBV7-9 with TRBJ1-2; tentative D call: TRBD1 (5 bases). CDR3 length equals 13 residues. Trimming pared 4 bases from V and 2 bases from J, leaving 8 bases between. Germline V CDR1 and CDR2: SEHNR, FQNEAQ (reference sequence). This chain's CDR3 is CASSYRDNYGYTF. The CDR3 nucleotides are TGTGCCAGCAGCTACCGGGACAACTATGGCTACACCTTC.

The V gene is TRBV13, the J gene TRBJ2-6, with no clear D. This CDR3 has 15 amino acids. V lost 5 bases and J lost 2, with 10 bases in between. In germline, CDR1 is PRHDT, CDR2 FYEKMQ (reference sequence). The DNA for the CDR3 is TGTGCCAGCAGCAGCAGGATTGCTGGGGCCAACGTCCTGACTTTC. Residues: CASSSRIAGANVLTF.

V gene TRBV5-6 combines with J gene TRBJ2-3; D gene ambiguous. Germline CDR1 is SGHDT and CDR2 is YYEEEE. This CDR3 is built from 12 residues. V lost 4 bases and J lost 2, with 5 bases in between. Here the CDR3 DNA reads TGTGCCAGCAGCCTTCCCACAGATACGCAGTATTTT. This gives the protein CASSLPTDTQYF.

This CDR3 is CASSVDSSGNTIYF. DNA of the CDR3: TGTGCCAGCAGCGTGGACAGCTCTGGAAACACCATATATTTT. This chain links TRBV9 with TRBJ1-3; possible D gene TRBD1, 6 bases. V was cut by 2 bases and J by 0 bases, with 6 bases left in between. CDR3 length equals 14 residues. Germline V gives CDR1 SGDLS, CDR2 YYNGEE.

V and J are TRBV9 and TRBJ1-4, with D possibly being TRBD1 (5 bases). The CDR3 runs to 15 residues. Germline V lookup: CDR1 SGDLS, CDR2 YYNGEE. Trimming removed 6 bases at V and 4 bases at J, with 16 bases between. The CDR3 nucleotides read TGTGCCAGCACACGGGATATCGGGGGTAATGAAAAACTGTTTTTT. Its protein is CASTRDIGGNEKLFF.

V and J are TRBV29-1 and TRBJ1-1, with D perhaps TRBD1 (5 bases). V was clipped by 1 base and J by 4 bases, with 16 bases between them. The germline gives CDR1 SQVTM, CDR2 ANQGSEA. The CDR3 sequence is 15 residues long. This CDR3 is CSVEGGWPGSTEAFF. The CDR3 bases are TGCAGCGTTGAAGGCGGTTGGCCAGGGAGCACTGAAGCTTTCTTT. Variable domain in full (rest from reference TRBV29-1 and TRBJ1-1): SAVISQKPSRDICQRGTSLTIQCQVDSQVTMMFWYRQQPGQSLTLIATANQGSEATYESGFVIDKFPISRPNLTFSTLTVSNMSPEDSSIYLCSVEGGWPGSTEAFFGQGTRLTVV.

The chain links TRBV7-9 to TRBJ1-1; 10 bases are a match to TRBD1. CDR3 length: 12 amino acids. V lost 5 bases, J lost 10 bases, and 4 bases stayed unmatched. Per germline, CDR1 SEHNR and CDR2 FQNEAQ (reference sequence). CDR3 residues: CASSRDRGGAFF. The CDR3, as DNA: TGTGCCAGCAGCCGGGACAGGGGAGGAGCTTTCTTT.

This clone was counted once. CDR3: CASSLAPYEQYF. In nucleotides, the CDR3 is TGTGCCAGCAGCTTGGCGCCCTACGAGCAGTACTTC. The chain couples TRBV5-6 to TRBJ2-7; D unclear. Deletions cut 0 bases from V and 2 bases from J, with 3 bases between. The germline V gene has CDR1 SGHDT and CDR2 YYEEEE. This CDR3 has 12 residues.

The chain joins TRBV4-1 to TRBJ2-7, with 9 bases lining up with TRBD2. This CDR3 is 15 amino acids long. The germline V gene encodes CDR1 MGHRA and CDR2 YSYEKL. V lost 5 bases and J lost 0; bases outside the gene matches: 5. Here the CDR3 reads CASSSSGEISYEQYF. The DNA for the CDR3 is TGCGCCAGCAGCTCTAGCGGGGAGATCTCCTACGAGCAGTACTTC.

The chain has TRBV27 and TRBJ1-5; 8 bases line up with TRBD1. The CDR3 covers 15 residues. V shed 6 bases, J shed 5 bases, and the junction held 9 bases outside the gene matches. Germline loops: CDR1 MNHEY, CDR2 SMNVEV (reference sequence). Written as DNA, the CDR3 is TGTGCCAGCAGGCAGGACAGGGCGGGATATCAGCCCCAGCATTTT. Residues: CASRQDRAGYQPQHF.

CDR3 DNA sequence: TGTGCTAGTGGTTTGTTCCCCCCGGAGGGCACCGGGGAGCTGTTTTTT. Protein product: CASGLFPPEGTGELFF. V is TRBV12-5 and J is TRBJ2-2; possible D gene TRBD2, 6 bases. With 2 bases removed from V and 4 bases from J, the gap between germline ends came to 14 bases. CDR1 and CDR2 (germline): LGHNT, FRNRAP. The CDR3 has 16 residues. Full variable domain (rest looked up from reference TRBV12-5 and TRBJ2-2): DARVTQTPRHKVTEMGQEVTMRCQPILGHNTVFWYRQTMMQGLELLAYFRNRAPLDDSGMPKDRFSAEMPDATLATLKIQPSEPRDSAVYFCASGLFPPEGTGELFFGEGSRLTVL.

V usage is TRBV7-9 and J usage is TRBJ1-1, with D unclear. The germline CDR1 and CDR2 sequences are SEHNR and FQNEAQ (reference sequence). The CDR3 is 15 amino acids. V was shortened by 2 bases and J by 1 base, with 11 bases between the two germline ends. The CDR3 region is CASSLRVDPNTEAFF. The CDR3 DNA follows: TGTGCCAGCAGCTTACGCGTGGACCCGAACACTGAAGCTTTCTTT.

J is TRBJ1-5 and V is TRBV19; TRBD1 matches at 7 bases. Germline V gene data show CDR1 as LNHDA and CDR2 as SQIVND (reference sequence). This CDR3 has 15 residues. Trimming took 5 bases from V and 6 from J; bases not matched to a gene: 10. CDR3 amino acids: CASSPVDRDSQPQHF. For the CDR3, the DNA is TGTGCCAGTAGTCCCGTCGACAGGGACAGTCAGCCCCAGCATTTT.

The chain recombines TRBV11-2 with TRBJ2-7; TRBD1 agrees at 7 bases. J gave up 3 bases and V 1 base, and 3 bases lay outside the gene matches. The CDR3 has 14 amino acids. CDR1 is SGHAT and CDR2 is FQNNGV in the germline V gene. CDR3 sequence: CASSLGDSLYEQYF. The DNA for the CDR3 is TGTGCCAGCAGCTTAGGGGACAGCCTCTACGAGCAGTACTTC.

This chain links TRBV6-5 with TRBJ1-5, with D tentatively TRBD1 (5 bases). The CDR3 spans 14 residues. V lost 5 bases, J lost 2 bases, and 10 bases lay in between. Germline V lookup: CDR1 MNHEY, CDR2 SVGAGI. CDR3 sequence reads: CASSDRGGNQPQHF. For the CDR3, the DNA is TGTGCCAGCAGTGATCGAGGGGGCAATCAGCCCCAGCATTTT.

This sequence joins TRBV18 and TRBJ2-7; D perhaps matches TRBD1 (5 bases). The germline V gene has CDR1 KGHSH and CDR2 LQKENI. This CDR3 has 14 amino acids. V lost 3 bases to trimming and J lost 0 bases, with 9 bases between them. CDR3 nucleotides: TGTGCCAGCTCACCGCAACAGGTCTCCTACGAGCAGTACTTC. This encodes CASSPQQVSYEQYF.

The chain employs TRBV5-8 and TRBJ1-4; TRBD1 might be the D (5 bases). The CDR3 contains 13 residues. Between the trimmed V and J ends, which lost 9 bases and 4 bases, there was a span of 13 bases. Germline values: CDR1 SGHTS, CDR2 YDEGEE. This CDR3 is CATLGPSNEKLFF. Here the CDR3 DNA reads TGTGCCACCCTGGGACCGAGTAATGAAAAACTGTTTTTT.

The V call is TRBV6-5, the J call TRBJ1-2, with D uncertain. There are 13 residues in the CDR3. Germline V gene data show CDR1 as MNHEY and CDR2 as SVGAGI. V lost 6 bases to trimming and J lost 1 base, with 9 bases between them. CDR3 nucleotides: TGTGCCAGCAGCCACGGGCGTAACTATGGCTACACCTTC. Protein: CASSHGRNYGYTF.

This clone was observed once. V gene TRBV9 combines with J gene TRBJ1-1; D ambiguous. The CDR3 is 13 residues long. Per germline, CDR1 SGDLS and CDR2 YYNGEE. V lost 1 base, J lost 6 bases, and 10 bases lay in between. The CDR3 spells CASSVLPGPEAFF. DNA of the CDR3: TGTGCCAGCAGCGTATTACCAGGACCTGAAGCTTTCTTT.

The chain couples TRBV5-8 to TRBJ2-7, with D possibly matching TRBD2 (7 bases). Germline V gene sequence: CDR1 SGHTS, CDR2 YDEGEE. V lost 7 bases and J 0 bases, leaving 17 bases between the germline ends. The CDR3 is made up of 15 amino acids. The CDR3 region has the DNA TGTGCCAGCCGCCGAGGGGGGACTATCTCCTACGAGCAGTACTTC. Translating gives CASRRGGTISYEQYF. Looking up the rest from reference TRBV5-8 and TRBJ2-7 gives the full variable domain: EAGVTQSPTHLIKTRGQQATLRCSPISGHTSVYWYQQALGLGLQFLLWYDEGEERNRGNFPPRFSGRQFPNYSSELNVNALELEDSALYLCASRRGGTISYEQYFGPGTRLTVT.

The chain links TRBV7-9 to TRBJ2-4; D may correspond to TRBD1 or TRBD2 (6 bases each). CDR3 length: 16 amino acids. V was trimmed by 3 bases and J by 8 bases, leaving 20 bases between them. Germline CDR1 reads SEHNR; CDR2 reads FQNEAQ (reference sequence). CDR3 nucleotide sequence: TGTGCCAGCAGCTTTCCCCGGGGGCCCCTAGGGGACATTCAGTACTTC. This sequence encodes CASSFPRGPLGDIQYF. Full variable domain (rest looked up from reference TRBV7-9 and TRBJ2-4): DTGVSQNPRHKITKRGQNVTFRCDPISEHNRLYWYRQTLGQGPEFLTYFQNEAQLEKSRLLSDRFSAERPKGSFSTLEIQRTEQGDSAMYLCASSFPRGPLGDIQYFGAGTRLSVL.

The genes are TRBV20-1 and TRBJ2-5; D ambiguous. Trimming removed 3 bases from V and 3 bases from J, with 2 bases in between. This CDR3 contains 10 residues. Germline V gives CDR1 DFQATT, CDR2 SNEGSKA (reference sequence). CDR3: CSAREETQYF. The CDR3 DNA sequence: TGCAGTGCTAGGGAAGAGACCCAGTACTTC.